These T cell receptor beta chains were read from a single sample in a study of cytomegalovirus exposure and HLA in healthy donors. Sequencing was performed with immunoSEQ multiplex PCR; in TCRdb, only in-frame clones are kept and a portion is missing. This table has around 150,000 clones, around 83% appearing once. The sequenced sample was PBMCs. These receptors came from a man between 50 and 59 years old in good health and CMV-seropositive. The CDR3 runs from the conserved cysteine through the conserved F or W. Each record gives: CDR3 DNA, CDR3 protein, clone size, J gene, V gene, D gene. D genes are given only for firm matches. Only some rows state a clone size, as once, few, many or a class for expanded clones.

CDR3nt: TGTGCCAGCAGCCCTACTAGCGGGGGGTACAATGAGCAGTTCTTC; CDR3aa: CASSPTSGGYNEQFF; abundance: .; j_gene: TRBJ2-1; v_gene: TRBV6-5; d_gene: TRBD2
CDR3nt: TGTGCCAGCAGCCCGTCCGGGACAGGGCAATCCTACGAGCAGTACTTC; CDR3aa: CASSPSGTGQSYEQYF; abundance: few; j_gene: TRBJ2-7; v_gene: TRBV5-5; d_gene: TRBD1
CDR3nt: TGCGCCAGCAGATCTAAATGGACAGGGAATAATGAAAAACTGTTTTTT; CDR3aa: CASRSKWTGNNEKLFF; abundance: once; j_gene: TRBJ1-4; v_gene: TRBV4-1; d_gene: TRBD1
CDR3nt: TGTGCCAGCAGGGGGACAGACTACAATGAGCAGTTCTTC; CDR3aa: CASRGTDYNEQFF; abundance: few; j_gene: TRBJ2-1; v_gene: TRBV6-5; d_gene: TRBD1
CDR3nt: TGTGCCAGCAGCTTAGCGCCGAAGGGGGGCACAGATACGCAGTATTTT; CDR3aa: CASSLAPKGGTDTQYF; abundance: once; j_gene: TRBJ2-3; v_gene: TRBV7-6; d_gene: .
CDR3nt: TGTGCCAGTACGGCTAGCGGGAGTTGGAATGAGCAGTTCTTC; CDR3aa: CASTASGSWNEQFF; abundance: .; j_gene: TRBJ2-1; v_gene: TRBV19; d_gene: TRBD2
CDR3nt: TGTGCCAGCAGCTTCCGGTTTGGCAATGAGCAGTTCTTC; CDR3aa: CASSFRFGNEQFF; abundance: .; j_gene: TRBJ2-1; v_gene: TRBV7-6; d_gene: .
CDR3nt: TGTGCCAGCAAGGAGTTAACCGGGGAGCTGTTTTTT; CDR3aa: CASKELTGELFF; abundance: few; j_gene: TRBJ2-2; v_gene: TRBV28; d_gene: .
CDR3nt: TGCGCCAGCAGCACGGACAGGGATCAGCCCCAGCATTTT; CDR3aa: CASSTDRDQPQHF; abundance: .; j_gene: TRBJ1-5; v_gene: TRBV5-1; d_gene: TRBD1
CDR3nt: TGTGCCAGCAGTGAATACCGCGGGAAGACGGATGAGCAGTTCTTC; CDR3aa: CASSEYRGKTDEQFF; abundance: .; j_gene: TRBJ2-1; v_gene: TRBV6-1; d_gene: .
CDR3nt: TGTGCCAGCAGCCTAACCCGGACAGGGGGCAATGAGCAGTTCTTC; CDR3aa: CASSLTRTGGNEQFF; abundance: .; j_gene: TRBJ2-1; v_gene: TRBV11-3; d_gene: TRBD1
CDR3nt: TGTGCCACCAGCAGCGGACAGGAGGACAATGAGCAGTTCTTC; CDR3aa: CATSSGQEDNEQFF; abundance: few; j_gene: TRBJ2-1; v_gene: TRBV15; d_gene: TRBD1
CDR3nt: TGCGCCAGCAGCTTGGGTGGGACTAGCGGGAGTCTCGATACGCAGTATTTT; CDR3aa: CASSLGGTSGSLDTQYF; abundance: .; j_gene: TRBJ2-3; v_gene: TRBV5-1; d_gene: TRBD2
CDR3nt: TGTGCCAGCAGCCCTCCGGGACTAGCGGGGGGCGACTTCTCCAAAAACATTCAGTACTTC; CDR3aa: CASSPPGLAGGDFSKNIQYF; abundance: few; j_gene: TRBJ2-4; v_gene: TRBV28; d_gene: TRBD2
CDR3nt: TGTGCCAGCCTCCCCGCGGATTCGGAGGATGAGCAGTTCTTC; CDR3aa: CASLPADSEDEQFF; abundance: .; j_gene: TRBJ2-1; v_gene: TRBV7-8; d_gene: .
CDR3nt: TGTGCCAGCAGTTTATTGGGACTAGATAGCACAGATACGCAGTATTTT; CDR3aa: CASSLLGLDSTDTQYF; abundance: .; j_gene: TRBJ2-3; v_gene: TRBV27; d_gene: TRBD2
CDR3nt: TGTGCCAGCCGACAGGAGAACACCGGGGAGCTGTTTTTT; CDR3aa: CASRQENTGELFF; abundance: .; j_gene: TRBJ2-2; v_gene: TRBV2; d_gene: .
CDR3nt: TGTGCCAGCAGCCAAGAGGGGGGGATCACAGATACGCAGTATTTT; CDR3aa: CASSQEGGITDTQYF; abundance: .; j_gene: TRBJ2-3; v_gene: TRBV4-2; d_gene: TRBD2
CDR3nt: TGTGCCAGCTCACCGAAAAGGGGTATTGAGCAGTTCTTC; CDR3aa: CASSPKRGIEQFF; abundance: .; j_gene: TRBJ2-1; v_gene: TRBV18; d_gene: .
CDR3nt: TGTGCCAGCTGTCAACACTATGGGCAGGGTCAAGAGACCCAGTACTTC; CDR3aa: CASCQHYGQGQETQYF; abundance: few; j_gene: TRBJ2-5; v_gene: TRBV2; d_gene: .
CDR3nt: TGTGCCAGCAGTGAAGCATGGGGGGGACAAGAGACCCAGTACTTC; CDR3aa: CASSEAWGGQETQYF; abundance: .; j_gene: TRBJ2-5; v_gene: TRBV6-1; d_gene: TRBD2
CDR3nt: TGTGCCTGGAGTCGCGAAGTAGCGGGAGTTGATGAGCAGTTCTTC; CDR3aa: CAWSREVAGVDEQFF; abundance: .; j_gene: TRBJ2-1; v_gene: TRBV30; d_gene: TRBD2
CDR3nt: TGTGCCAGCAGCGTTAGCGGGCCGGGGAATGAGCAGTTCTTC; CDR3aa: CASSVSGPGNEQFF; abundance: .; j_gene: TRBJ2-1; v_gene: TRBV9; d_gene: TRBD2
CDR3nt: TGTGCCAGCTCACCCACCCAGGGGAACTATGGCTACACCTTC; CDR3aa: CASSPTQGNYGYTF; abundance: .; j_gene: TRBJ1-2; v_gene: TRBV18; d_gene: .
CDR3nt: TGTGCCAGCAGCTTCGGGGGAGCTGAGGAGACCCAGTACTTC; CDR3aa: CASSFGGAEETQYF; abundance: few; j_gene: TRBJ2-5; v_gene: TRBV7-3; d_gene: .
CDR3nt: TGTGCCAGCAGTGATCGGATGGCGGAAGGGCAGTACTTC; CDR3aa: CASSDRMAEGQYF; abundance: .; j_gene: TRBJ2-7; v_gene: TRBV2; d_gene: .
CDR3nt: TGTGCCAGCAGTGAAGTGACAGTTTATCAGCCCCAGCATTTT; CDR3aa: CASSEVTVYQPQHF; abundance: .; j_gene: TRBJ1-5; v_gene: TRBV6-1; d_gene: .
CDR3nt: TGTGCCAGCAGCCAGGGCTTATCTAGCACAGATACGCAGTATTTT; CDR3aa: CASSQGLSSTDTQYF; abundance: .; j_gene: TRBJ2-3; v_gene: TRBV11-3; d_gene: .
CDR3nt: TGTGCCAGCAGTTTCTTTCACTCGAACACTGAAGCTTTCTTT; CDR3aa: CASSFFHSNTEAFF; abundance: .; j_gene: TRBJ1-1; v_gene: TRBV27; d_gene: .
CDR3nt: TGCGCCAGCAGCCCCCCCCTTGTGGGACAGGGCACAGATACGCAGTATTTT; CDR3aa: CASSPPLVGQGTDTQYF; abundance: once; j_gene: TRBJ2-3; v_gene: TRBV5-1; d_gene: TRBD1
CDR3nt: TGTGCCAGCAGTCCCATCGGTCCTAATCAGCCCCAGCATTTT; CDR3aa: CASSPIGPNQPQHF; abundance: .; j_gene: TRBJ1-5; v_gene: TRBV27; d_gene: .
CDR3nt: TGTGCCAGTAGTGGGGGCCTGGATGGCTACACCTTC; CDR3aa: CASSGGLDGYTF; abundance: once; j_gene: TRBJ1-2; v_gene: TRBV19; d_gene: .
CDR3nt: TGTGCCTGGAGCCCCAGCGGGAACTCCTACAATGAGCAGTTCTTC; CDR3aa: CAWSPSGNSYNEQFF; abundance: .; j_gene: TRBJ2-1; v_gene: TRBV30; d_gene: TRBD2
CDR3nt: TGTGCCAGCAGCAATACCCGGGACAAAATGAACCAAGAGACCCAGTACTTC; CDR3aa: CASSNTRDKMNQETQYF; abundance: .; j_gene: TRBJ2-5; v_gene: TRBV7-8; d_gene: .
CDR3nt: TGCGCCAGCAGCGAACAGGATTTTGAGACCCAGTACTTC; CDR3aa: CASSEQDFETQYF; abundance: .; j_gene: TRBJ2-5; v_gene: TRBV4-1; d_gene: .
CDR3nt: TGTGCCAGCTCACCAAGTGGGCTAGCGGGCGATTACAATGAGCAGTTCTTC; CDR3aa: CASSPSGLAGDYNEQFF; abundance: .; j_gene: TRBJ2-1; v_gene: TRBV18; d_gene: TRBD2
CDR3nt: TGTGCCAGCAGCGTCGGACTAGCGGGGTCCATCTACGAGCAGTACTTC; CDR3aa: CASSVGLAGSIYEQYF; abundance: .; j_gene: TRBJ2-7; v_gene: TRBV9; d_gene: TRBD2
CDR3nt: TGTGCCTGGAGTGTACGACAGCTCAATCAGCCCCAGCATTTT; CDR3aa: CAWSVRQLNQPQHF; abundance: .; j_gene: TRBJ1-5; v_gene: TRBV30; d_gene: .
CDR3nt: TGTGCCAGCAGCTTAGGACTAGTCGGGAACAAGACCCAGTACTTC; CDR3aa: CASSLGLVGNKTQYF; abundance: once; j_gene: TRBJ2-5; v_gene: TRBV7-9; d_gene: .
CDR3nt: TGTGCCAGCAGCGTAGGCCAGGGTAATTCACCCCTCCACTTT; CDR3aa: CASSVGQGNSPLHF; abundance: few; j_gene: TRBJ1-6; v_gene: TRBV9; d_gene: .
CDR3nt: TGTGCCAGCAGTCGACAGGGTGGCAATCAGCCCCAGCATTTT; CDR3aa: CASSRQGGNQPQHF; abundance: .; j_gene: TRBJ1-5; v_gene: TRBV7-2; d_gene: TRBD1
CDR3nt: TGTGCCAGCACCAGACTTGACAGCACTAACTATGGCTACACCTTC; CDR3aa: CASTRLDSTNYGYTF; abundance: .; j_gene: TRBJ1-2; v_gene: TRBV5-4; d_gene: .